This TCR beta chain was documented in a study of cytomegalovirus exposure and HLA in healthy donors. Study-level findings and limits: In vitro assays verified that three CMV-associated chains recognized CMV antigens specifically. The study listed under 200 cytomegalovirus-associated TCR beta chains. Across donors, most TCRs were seen rarely, yet some public ones were widespread.

Data came from immunoSEQ multiplex PCR; TCRdb stores just in-frame clones and leaves some out. The table records fewer than 200,000 clones, 85% of them present only once. This clone has only one observation. What it recognizes is unknown. Germline CDR1 is MNHNS and CDR2 is SASEGT. The junction had 12 bases not matched to a gene; V was cut back by 3 bases and J by 2 bases. The CDR3 is 18 residues long. The validation cohort, a group of roughly 120 subjects, included the donors and was separate from the roughly 600-subject first cohort. The chain recombines TRBV6-1 with TRBJ2-1, with 8 bases fitting TRBD2. The material sequenced was PBMCs. This TCR came from a man between 18 and 29 years old in good health and CMV-seropositive. CDR3 nucleotides: TGTGCCAGCAGTGAGGGGGGACTAGAAAGCGGCCCCTACAATGAGCAGTTCTTC. The encoded protein is CASSEGGLESGPYNEQFF.